The 17 T cell receptor beta chains reported below all come from one sample, sequenced in a study of beta chain features in type 1 diabetes. What was sequenced were expressed TCRB transcripts, since all of the isolated RNA had been reverse transcribed. Measured with immunoSEQ multiplex PCR; TCRdb has only the in-frame clones, and not every one. The top ten clones hold more than 0.025% of a sample with about 260,000 clones, roughly 20% of them seen once. Study-wide findings and caveats: Type 1 diabetes patients showed a moderate but significant shortening of TCRB CDR3s in all four CD4+ subsets.

Their antigen targets remain unknown. The sample consisted of naive CD4+ T cells from blood. The receptors stem from a woman aged 40 to 50 with type 1 diabetes.

This chain connects TRBV18 to TRBJ2-7, with TRBD1 as a possible D gene (6 bases). Germline V lookup: CDR1 KGHSH, CDR2 LQKENI. The CDR3 runs to 15 residues. Trimming shortened V by 2 bases and J by 6 bases, and 17 bases separated the two germline ends. CDR3 DNA: TGTGCCAGCTCACCAAGAGGTTCCTGGGACACCGAGCAGTACTTC. Protein sequence: CASSPRGSWDTEQYF.

This clone has only a few counts. The chain links TRBV4-3 to TRBJ2-1; D remains ambiguous. V gave up 0 bases and J gave up 1 base, with 10 bases separating them. This CDR3 contains 16 residues. In germline, CDR1 is LGHNA, CDR2 YSLEER. CDR3 residues: CASSQEHYFSYNEQFF. The CDR3 DNA reads as TGCGCCAGCAGCCAAGAACACTACTTTTCCTACAATGAGCAGTTCTTC.

This clone was picked up a small number of times. This chain links TRBV20-1 with TRBJ1-1; 7 bases align to TRBD1. The CDR3 consists of 10 residues. CDR1 is DFQATT, CDR2 SNEGSKA, per germline (reference sequence). The ends lost 8 bases at V and 4 bases at J; junction bases unmatched: 1. CDR3 protein: CSPGGTEAFF. CDR3 nucleotide sequence: TGCAGTCCAGGGGGCACTGAAGCTTTCTTT.

The V call is TRBV29-1, the J call TRBJ2-2; 12 bases line up with TRBD2. V lost 4 bases, J lost 6 bases, and 6 bases stayed unmatched. Germline V CDR1 and CDR2: SQVTM, ANQGSEA. The CDR3 contains 15 residues. The CDR3 protein is CSVASSGGVSGELFF. CDR3 nucleotide sequence: TGCAGCGTTGCTTCTAGCGGGGGGGTTTCCGGGGAGCTGTTTTTT.

This rearrangement joins TRBV7-2 to TRBJ2-5, with D possibly being TRBD2 (5 bases). Trimming cost V 5 bases and J 4 bases, with 17 bases left between them. CDR3 length equals 15 residues. The germline V gene encodes CDR1 SGHTA and CDR2 FQGNSA. Here the CDR3 DNA reads TGTGCCAGCAGCATCCTCGGCGCAGAGGGAGAGACCCAGTACTTC. It specifies CASSILGAEGETQYF.

In its sample, this clone was seen a few times. The J gene is TRBJ1-1, the V gene TRBV19, with no clear D. This CDR3 contains 11 residues. CDR1 is LNHDA, CDR2 SQIVND, per germline (reference sequence). The V and J ends lost 11 bases and 5 bases respectively, with 12 bases between them. The CDR3 region has the DNA TGTGCCTCTAGGATTGGGACTGAAGCTTTCTTT. Protein product: CASRIGTEAFF.

The rearrangement links TRBV6-1 to TRBJ2-3, with no clear D. V dropped 4 bases and J dropped 7 bases, with 6 bases sitting between them. The CDR3 covers 11 residues. The germline gives CDR1 MNHNS, CDR2 SASEGT. In nucleotides, the CDR3 is TGTGCCAGCAGTGGAGTTCATACGCAGTATTTT. Protein: CASSGVHTQYF.

The chain recombines TRBV27 with TRBJ2-3; 12 bases map to TRBD2. The CDR3 consists of 15 residues. Germline V lookup: CDR1 MNHEY, CDR2 SMNVEV (reference sequence). The V segment lost 4 bases and the J segment 4 bases; nucleotides outside the gene matches: 3. DNA for the CDR3: TGTGCCAGCAGTTCTAGACTAGCGGGAGCAGATACGCAGTATTTT. As protein: CASSSRLAGADTQYF.

The chain carries TRBV28 and TRBJ1-1, with D unresolved. V dropped 3 bases and J dropped 8 bases, with 13 bases sitting between them. Germline values: CDR1 MDHEN, CDR2 SYDVKM. The CDR3 is made up of 13 amino acids. The DNA for the CDR3 is TGTGCCAGCAGTTTGACGGGGAGGAAAGAAGCTTTCTTT. This encodes CASSLTGRKEAFF.

The CDR3 reads CASSYTQGMDTQYF. The CDR3 nucleotides read TGTGCCAGCAGCTACACACAGGGAATGGATACGCAGTATTTT. The chain has TRBV7-2 and TRBJ2-3, with D possibly being TRBD1 (6 bases). The CDR3 is 14 residues long. The germline CDR1 and CDR2 sequences are SGHTA and FQGNSA. Trimming took off 4 bases at V and 6 bases at J, with 14 bases between the two ends.

Comment on this clone: At one of its ends the junction is not consistent with the germline gene, which may arise from a read error. This chain joins TRBV10-3 and TRBJ2-1; 12 nucleotides line up with TRBD2. CDR1 and CDR2 from the germline V gene are ENHRY and SYGVKD. The CDR3 contains 16 residues. CDR3 amino acids: CATSDLGLAGGYEQFF. Written as DNA, the CDR3 is TGTGCCACCAGTGACCTGGGACTAGCGGGTGGCTATGAGCAGTTCTTC.

J is TRBJ1-2 and V is TRBV5-1, with 7 bases lining up with TRBD1. Losses at the gene ends were 0 bases for V and 8 bases for J; bases not matched to a gene: 7. There are 14 residues in the CDR3. In germline, CDR1 is SGHRS, CDR2 YFSETQ. As DNA, the CDR3 is TGCGCCAGCAGCTTGGAGACAGGGCAGAGGGGCTACACCTTC. This gives the protein CASSLETGQRGYTF.

This clone appeared a few times. The chain joins TRBV13 to TRBJ1-5; TRBD1 matches 7 bases. The CDR3 length is 16 residues. V was clipped by 5 bases and J by 0 bases; unmatched bases: 7. Germline CDR1 and CDR2: PRHDT and FYEKMQ (reference sequence). CDR3 in amino acids: CASSRRTGYSNQPQHF. The CDR3 region has the DNA TGTGCCAGCAGCCGGCGGACAGGTTATAGCAATCAGCCCCAGCATTTT.

The gene calls are TRBV28 and TRBJ1-1, with 7 bases that match TRBD1. Germline V gives CDR1 MDHEN, CDR2 SYDVKM. This CDR3 contains 15 residues. With V trimmed by 7 bases and J by 0 bases, 8 bases remained unmatched. CDR3 sequence (DNA): TGTGCCAGCAATTCCCGGGACAGAGTGAACACTGAAGCTTTCTTT. As protein: CASNSRDRVNTEAFF. Full variable domain (remainder filled in from reference TRBV28 and TRBJ1-1): DVKVTQSSRYLVKRTGEKVFLECVQDMDHENMFWYRQDPGLGLRLIYFSYDVKMKEKGDIPEGYSVSREKKERFSLILESASTNQTSMYLCASNSRDRVNTEAFFGQGTRLTVV.

This clone was recorded a few times. DNA of the CDR3: TGTGCCAGCATCCCTAAGTATGGCGGGACCTACGAGCAGTACTTC. Amino acids: CASIPKYGGTYEQYF. This rearrangement joins TRBV28 to TRBJ2-7; weak D call: TRBD2 (6 bases). CDR1 is MDHEN and CDR2 is SYDVKM in the germline V gene. The CDR3 is 15 amino acids. Trimming shortened V by 7 bases and J by 2 bases, and 18 bases separated the two germline ends.

The gene calls are TRBV6-6 and TRBJ1-2; D is unclear. Per germline, CDR1 MNHNY and CDR2 SVGAGI (reference sequence). This CDR3 region has 14 residues. V was trimmed by 8 bases and J by 6 bases, leaving 19 bases between them. CDR3 nucleotides: TGTGCCAGCTTCCTCTCCGTGGGCACAAATGGCTACACCTTC. Its protein product is CASFLSVGTNGYTF.

This chain uses TRBV9 with TRBJ1-1; D gene unclear. V lost 0 bases to trimming and J lost 1 base, with 13 bases between them. Germline assignment: CDR1 SGDLS and CDR2 YYNGEE. This CDR3 is built from 16 residues. The chain's CDR3 is CASSVGLAAENTEAFF. The CDR3 region has the DNA TGTGCCAGCAGCGTAGGCCTGGCCGCCGAGAACACTGAAGCTTTCTTT.